The next 29 T cell receptor beta chains were all read from a single sample in a study of cytomegalovirus exposure and HLA in healthy donors (dated by TCRdb to between 2016 and 2019). Preparation of the library involved the immunoSEQ multiplex PCR assay. For the multiplex PCR, a mixture combining 60 forward primers for TCR Vbeta segments and 13 reverse primers for TCR Jbeta segments was used. TCRdb took over this immuneACCESS table, retaining in-frame rearrangements with V and J assigned. Such tables are incomplete; in checked studies, under half of the missing clones stem from an unresolved V gene, and the remainder is unexplained. The sample table contains around 160,000 clones; only one count was recorded for over 80% of them. The ten largest clones add up to about 2% of the sample. The sample taken for sequencing was PBMCs. The origin of the receptors is a human donor in good health.

The rearrangement joins TRBV28 to TRBJ1-1; 9 positions match TRBD1. Germline V gene sequence: CDR1 MDHEN, CDR2 SYDVKM. V trimming: 5 bases; J trimming: 10 bases; junction bases outside the gene matches: 5. The CDR3 is 12 residues long. CDR3 nucleotide sequence: TGTGCCAGCAGTGAACAGGGGGCTGGAGCTTTCTTT. Translated, it gives CASSEQGAGAFF.

The chain recombines TRBV7-9 with TRBJ1-1; 7 bases match TRBD1. The CDR3 is 15 amino acids. Trimming at V came to 9 bases and at J to 1 base, leaving 11 bases not matched to a gene. Per the germline V gene, CDR1 is SEHNR and CDR2 is FQNEAQ (reference sequence). This CDR3 is CASNERQGWNTEAFF. DNA for the CDR3: TGTGCCAGTAACGAAAGACAGGGTTGGAACACTGAAGCTTTCTTT. Based on the CDR3 plus reference TRBV7-9 and TRBJ1-1, the full variable domain is DTGVSQNPRHKITKRGQNVTFRCDPISEHNRLYWYRQTLGQGPEFLTYFQNEAQLEKSRLLSDRFSAERPKGSFSTLEIQRTEQGDSAMYLCASNERQGWNTEAFFGQGTRLTVV.

This chain uses TRBV19 with TRBJ1-6, with D unresolved. Germline values: CDR1 LNHDA, CDR2 SQIVND (reference sequence). This CDR3 comprises 13 residues. The germline V and J ends were trimmed by 6 bases and 12 bases, with 15 bases remaining between them. DNA for the CDR3: TGTGCCAGTAGCCACAACTACCTAGGACCCCTCCACTTT. This encodes CASSHNYLGPLHF.

The chain links TRBV5-4 to TRBJ2-7; D might be TRBD2 (7 bases). Germline V CDR1 and CDR2: SGHNT, YYREEE (reference sequence). This CDR3 contains 15 residues. V lost 0 bases, J lost 3 bases, and 13 bases lay in between. The CDR3: CASSLDRGARYEQYF. The DNA for the CDR3 is TGTGCCAGCAGCTTGGATCGGGGGGCCCGCTACGAGCAGTACTTC.

This clone appeared a few times. The CDR3 DNA reads as TGCGCCAGCAGCTTGCTAGCGGGGGCGATCAATGAGCAGTTCTTC. Residues: CASSLLAGAINEQFF. The J gene is TRBJ2-1, the V gene TRBV5-1, with 10 bases aligning to TRBD2. V trimming: 1 base; J trimming: 6 bases; junction bases outside the gene matches: 4. Germline lookup yields CDR1 SGHRS and CDR2 YFSETQ. The CDR3 has 15 residues. Full variable domain (rest looked up from reference TRBV5-1 and TRBJ2-1): KAGVTQTPRYLIKTRGQQVTLSCSPISGHRSVSWYQQTPGQGLQFLFEYFSETQRNKGNFPGRFSGRQFSNSRSEMNVSTLELGDSALYLCASSLLAGAINEQFFGPGTRLTVL.

The rearrangement uses TRBV5-6 and TRBJ2-5, with 7 bases matching TRBD1. V lost 4 bases and J lost 5; bases outside the gene matches: 17. CDR3 size: 17 residues. Germline V gene data show CDR1 as SGHDT and CDR2 as YYEEEE. This CDR3 reads CASSQSYGQAKAETQYF. DNA for the CDR3: TGTGCCAGCAGCCAATCGTACGGACAGGCCAAGGCGGAGACCCAGTACTTC.

This rearrangement joins TRBV25-1 to TRBJ2-2, with TRBD1 matching over 10 bases. CDR3 length: 16 residues. The V gene end was trimmed by 1 base and the J gene end by 3 bases; junction bases not matched to a gene: 2. CDR1 is MGHDK and CDR2 is SYGVNS in the germline V gene. CDR3 coding DNA: TGTGCCAGCAGTGAATTAGGGACAGGGGACACCGGGGAGCTGTTTTTT. This encodes CASSELGTGDTGELFF.

The V and J genes are TRBV10-3 and TRBJ2-2, with 14 bases matching TRBD2. With V trimmed by 8 bases and J by 6 bases, 5 bases remained unmatched. From germline, CDR1 is ENHRY and CDR2 SYGVKD. CDR3 length: 15 amino acids. CDR3 bases: TGTGCCATCCCGACTAGCGGGGGGGCTGCCGGGGAGCTGTTTTTT. Amino acids: CAIPTSGGAAGELFF.

This chain joins TRBV7-2 and TRBJ1-5; 7 nucleotides line up with TRBD1. J gave up 5 bases and V 4 bases, and 2 bases lay outside the gene matches. The CDR3 spans 13 residues. Germline loops: CDR1 SGHTA, CDR2 FQGNSA. The CDR3 DNA reads TGTGCCAGCAGCTCCGGGACAGATCAGCCCCAGCATTTT. Its translation: CASSSGTDQPQHF.

The rearrangement joins TRBV7-2 to TRBJ1-1; possibly TRBD1 for D (5 bases). There are 16 residues in the CDR3. CDR1 is SGHTA, CDR2 FQGNSA, per germline. V was cut by 1 base and J by 2 bases, with 14 bases left in between. The CDR3 nucleotides read TGTGCCAGCAGCTTAGGCCCAGGGCCGGGCAACACTGAAGCTTTCTTT. It specifies CASSLGPGPGNTEAFF.

The rearrangement links TRBV7-8 to TRBJ1-2; D not certain. Germline-derived CDR1 and CDR2 are SGHVS and FQNEAQ. V lost 4 bases, J lost 6 bases, and 15 bases lay in between. CDR3 length: 14 amino acids. CDR3 protein: CASSYPSGFDGYTF. The DNA of the CDR3 is TGTGCCAGCAGCTACCCAAGCGGGTTCGATGGCTACACCTTC.

This clone was observed a single time. The chain couples TRBV4-1 to TRBJ2-7; D gene uncertain. Germline CDR1 is MGHRA and CDR2 is YSYEKL. The CDR3 spans 17 residues. Trimming took off 1 base at V and 1 base at J, with 17 bases between the two ends. The DNA for the CDR3 is TGCGCCAGCAGCCAAGGATCGTCTGGCCCCGCATCCTACGAGCAGTACTTC. Its protein product is CASSQGSSGPASYEQYF.

The rearrangement uses TRBV7-9 and TRBJ2-7; D is uncertain. Per the germline V gene, CDR1 is SEHNR and CDR2 is FQNEAQ (reference sequence). The CDR3 covers 14 residues. V dropped 5 bases and J dropped 5 bases, with 16 bases sitting between them. In DNA, the CDR3 is TGTGCCAGCAGCCCACGCCTGGGCCCTAACGAGCAGTACTTC. Amino acid sequence: CASSPRLGPNEQYF.

The rearrangement links TRBV2 to TRBJ1-5, with 9 bases aligning to TRBD1. This CDR3 contains 15 residues. J was trimmed by 1 base and V by 5 bases; bases with no gene match: 3. CDR1 is SNHLY, CDR2 FYNNEI, per germline. CDR3 amino acids: CASSFGTGSNQPQHF. The CDR3 bases are TGTGCCAGCAGTTTTGGGACAGGGAGCAATCAGCCCCAGCATTTT.

This sequence joins TRBV29-1 and TRBJ2-3; TRBD1 might be the D (5 bases). The CDR3 is 13 residues long. The V end was cut by 4 bases, the J end by 4 bases, with 12 bases between. Germline-derived CDR1 and CDR2 are SQVTM and ANQGSEA. CDR3 region: CSVARVRPDTQYF. CDR3 nucleotide sequence: TGCAGCGTTGCCAGGGTGAGGCCAGATACGCAGTATTTT.

The CDR3, as DNA: TGCGCCAGCAGCCAGGAAGGGACAGGGGGCTTTGGAAACACCATATATTTT. Amino acids: CASSQEGTGGFGNTIYF. V usage is TRBV4-3 and J usage is TRBJ1-3; TRBD1 matches at 12 bases. The V segment lost 3 bases and the J segment 3 bases; nucleotides outside the gene matches: 6. Germline values: CDR1 LGHNA, CDR2 YSLEER. The CDR3 is made up of 17 amino acids.

The chain employs TRBV27 and TRBJ1-2, with D hard to call. The V end was cut by 3 bases, the J end by 1 base, with 6 bases between. The germline CDR1 and CDR2 sequences are MNHEY and SMNVEV (reference sequence). The CDR3 totals 13 residues. The CDR3 here is CASSLSNNYGYTF. Written as DNA, the CDR3 is TGTGCCAGCAGTTTGAGTAATAACTATGGCTACACCTTC.

This clone came up a few times. The chain combines TRBV4-3 with TRBJ1-1; D may be TRBD1 (5 bases). The length of the CDR3 is 15 residues. Trimming removed 0 bases from V and 0 bases from J, with 8 bases in between. The V gene's germline CDR1 is LGHNA and CDR2 YSLEER. The CDR3 is CASSQDDSLNTEAFF. CDR3 bases: TGCGCCAGCAGCCAAGATGACAGCTTGAACACTGAAGCTTTCTTT.

The V call is TRBV19, the J call TRBJ1-2, with D uncertain. The CDR3 contains 12 residues. Germline V lookup: CDR1 LNHDA, CDR2 SQIVND (reference sequence). Between the trimmed V and J ends, which lost 11 bases and 3 bases, there was a span of 13 bases. The CDR3 coding sequence is TGTGCCGCAAGCCCGGGATACTATGGCTACACCTTC. Amino acid sequence: CAASPGYYGYTF. The full variable domain, in which reference TRBV19 and TRBJ1-2 provide the parts outside the CDR3, is DGGITQSPKYLFRKEGQNVTLSCEQNLNHDAMYWYRQDPGQGLRLIYYSQIVNDFQKGDIAEGYSVSREKKESFPLTVTSAQKNPTAFYLCAASPGYYGYTFGSGTRLTVV.

V gene TRBV10-3 combines with J gene TRBJ2-3, with TRBD2 identical over 12 bases. Germline V lookup: CDR1 ENHRY, CDR2 SYGVKD. The CDR3 is 15 amino acids. J gave up 3 bases and V 8 bases, and 6 bases lay outside the gene matches. CDR3 region: CAISASGGATDTQYF. The CDR3 DNA reads as TGTGCCATCTCGGCTAGCGGGGGGGCTACAGATACGCAGTATTTT.

This clone was detected only once. Mismatch with germline at one junction end may stem from a read error. This sequence joins TRBV7-7 and TRBJ1-2; 7 bases are shared with TRBD1. This CDR3 is 17 amino acids long. Per the germline V gene, CDR1 is SSHAT and CDR2 is FNYEAQ (reference sequence). The CDR3 DNA is TGTGCTAGCAGCCACCACCTTGAACAACAGGGGAGCTATGGCTACACCTTC. As protein: CASSHHLEQQGSYGYTF.

The rearrangement links TRBV7-7 to TRBJ2-5, with TRBD1 as a possible D gene (5 bases). The CDR3 length is 15 residues. The V and J ends lost 2 bases and 7 bases respectively, with 17 bases between them. CDR1 and CDR2 (germline): SSHAT, FNYEAQ (reference sequence). The CDR3 sequence: CASSLKGRNEGTQYF. The DNA of the CDR3 is TGTGCCAGCAGCTTAAAGGGGCGGAATGAAGGGACCCAGTACTTC.

V usage is TRBV18 and J usage is TRBJ1-1, with 7 bases that match TRBD1. This CDR3 is built from 15 residues. The V segment lost 5 bases and the J segment 1 base; nucleotides outside the gene matches: 7. Germline V CDR1 and CDR2: KGHSH, LQKENI. CDR3 in DNA: TGTGCCAGCTCAGATACAGGGGTCTCGAACACTGAAGCTTTCTTT. This codes for CASSDTGVSNTEAFF.

The CDR3 region has the DNA TGTGCCACTATAGTCGGAGAGACCCAGTACTTC. Protein product: CATIVGETQYF. The rearrangement links TRBV19 to TRBJ2-5; D is uncertain. The V gene's germline CDR1 is LNHDA and CDR2 SQIVND (reference sequence). V dropped 10 bases and J dropped 4 bases, with 10 bases sitting between them. CDR3 length: 11 residues.

This chain joins TRBV6-5 and TRBJ2-3, with TRBD2 matching 10 bases. V lost 7 bases, J lost 7 bases, and 5 bases stayed unmatched. CDR1 MNHEY and CDR2 SVGAGI come from the germline V gene. The CDR3 spans 13 residues. The CDR3 reads CASTASGGYTQYF. CDR3 DNA: TGTGCCAGCACGGCTAGCGGGGGTTATACGCAGTATTTT.

The V and J genes are TRBV5-8 and TRBJ1-1; D is ambiguous. The CDR3 covers 13 residues. Germline loops: CDR1 SGHTS, CDR2 YDEGEE. The germline V and J ends were trimmed by 0 bases and 1 base, with 4 bases remaining between them. CDR3 coding DNA: TGTGCCAGCAGCTTGGGGAGGAACACTGAAGCTTTCTTT. It translates to CASSLGRNTEAFF.

A few counts support this clone. The V call is TRBV2, the J call TRBJ1-1; the match to TRBD1 covers 9 bases. The trim removed 7 bases at V and 1 base at J, leaving 7 bases unmatched. The length of the CDR3 is 15 residues. Germline CDR1 SNHLY, CDR2 FYNNEI. The CDR3 nucleotides read TGTGCCAGCACCGGGGGGACAGGGCCGAACACTGAAGCTTTCTTT. Protein sequence: CASTGGTGPNTEAFF.

The chain couples TRBV29-1 to TRBJ1-5, with TRBD1 matching 8 bases. Germline trimming cut 6 bases from V and 7 bases from J; bases unmatched to any gene: 8. This CDR3 has 13 residues. Germline CDR1 reads SQVTM; CDR2 reads ANQGSEA. CDR3 sequence (DNA): TGCAGCGTCCTGGACAGGGAGGGGCAGCCCCAGCATTTT. It is translated as CSVLDREGQPQHF.

This rearrangement joins TRBV5-6 to TRBJ1-4; 8 bases are shared with TRBD1. The V segment lost 1 base and the J segment 8 bases; nucleotides outside the gene matches: 4. Per germline, CDR1 SGHDT and CDR2 YYEEEE. CDR3 length equals 14 residues. DNA for the CDR3: TGTGCCAGCAGCTTGTTCCAGGGGGCAGAAAAACTGTTTTTT. Protein: CASSLFQGAEKLFF.